The next 16 T cell receptor beta chains were all read from a single sample in a study of blood T cell repertoires in COVID-19. The assay was immunoSEQ multiplex PCR, and TCRdb's table has in-frame clones only and misses some. The sample comprises fewer than 300,000 clones, about 89% of which are singletons, and over 7.5% rests with the top ten. The sample taken for sequencing was peripheral blood. Receptors originate from a man aged 35-49 years who had recovered from COVID-19.

The chain has TRBV15 and TRBJ2-3, with TRBD2 matching over 10 bases. Germline CDR1 LNHNV, CDR2 YYDKDF (reference sequence). The CDR3 totals 17 residues. V dropped 0 bases and J dropped 3; count of bases not matched to a gene: 6. CDR3: CATSRDRASGSTDTQYF. CDR3 DNA sequence: TGTGCCACCAGCAGAGATCGCGCTAGCGGGAGTACAGATACGCAGTATTTT.

The chain uses TRBV6-5 and TRBJ2-3; 7 bases fit TRBD1. The V and J ends lost 3 bases and 5 bases, in that order; junction bases with no gene match: 5. The germline CDR1 and CDR2 sequences are MNHEY and SVGAGI. The CDR3 runs to 14 residues. The CDR3 here is CASSYNRGGDTQYF. In DNA form, the CDR3 reads TGTGCCAGCAGTTATAACAGGGGTGGAGATACGCAGTATTTT.

CDR3 in DNA: TGTGCCAGCAGTTTGAGTTTTCAGTTCTTC. It codes for CASSLSFQFF. This sequence joins TRBV27 and TRBJ2-1; D is unresolved. The CDR3 has 10 amino acids. Germline loops: CDR1 MNHEY, CDR2 SMNVEV (reference sequence). The ends were cut back, 3 bases at V and 13 bases at J, with 7 bases in the middle.

The V call is TRBV18, the J call TRBJ2-3; D perhaps matches TRBD1 (5 bases). The germline V gene encodes CDR1 KGHSH and CDR2 LQKENI. With 5 bases removed from V and 0 bases from J, the gap between germline ends came to 15 bases. The length of the CDR3 is 16 residues. CDR3 sequence reads: CASSLMTASSTDTQYF. DNA for the CDR3: TGTGCCAGCTCATTAATGACAGCCTCTAGCACAGATACGCAGTATTTT.

This chain links TRBV11-3 with TRBJ2-2; tentatively, D is TRBD1 (6 bases). The CDR3 spans 16 residues. Germline V lookup: CDR1 SGHNT, CDR2 YENEEA. V was cut by 0 bases and J by 8 bases, with 16 bases left in between. CDR3 nucleotides: TGTGCCAGCAGCTTAGATACGGTGCAGGGGTCGGGGGAGCTGTTTTTT. Amino acids: CASSLDTVQGSGELFF.

The chain combines TRBV4-3 with TRBJ1-2; D is perhaps TRBD1 (5 bases). Looked up from germline, CDR1 is LGHNA and CDR2 is YSLEER. Trimming stripped 1 base from V and 5 bases from J, with 17 bases between. This CDR3 region has 16 residues. CDR3 loop: CASSQVAGSSGYGYTF. The CDR3 region has the DNA TGCGCCAGCAGCCAAGTGGCAGGGTCGAGTGGGTATGGCTACACCTTC.

V gene TRBV5-4 combines with J gene TRBJ1-4, with TRBD1 identical over 7 bases. The V gene end was trimmed by 0 bases and the J gene end by 8 bases; junction bases not matched to a gene: 10. The CDR3 is 16 amino acids. Germline V gene sequence: CDR1 SGHNT, CDR2 YYREEE (reference sequence). The CDR3 is CASSLGSRTGAEKLFF. The CDR3 DNA reads as TGTGCCAGCAGCTTGGGGTCTCGGACAGGTGCGGAAAAACTGTTTTTT.

The V gene is TRBV27, the J gene TRBJ2-7; D is possibly TRBD1 (5 bases). V was shortened by 5 bases and J by 2 bases, with 13 bases between the two germline ends. Germline assignment: CDR1 MNHEY and CDR2 SMNVEV (reference sequence). The CDR3 is 14 residues long. The CDR3 bases are TGTGCCAGCAGTCGAGCAGGGCCCACCTACGAGCAGTACTTC. It translates to CASSRAGPTYEQYF.

This clone showed up just once. The chain links TRBV18 to TRBJ2-7, with 8 bases fitting TRBD1. Germline lookup yields CDR1 KGHSH and CDR2 LQKENI. The CDR3 runs 17 residues. The ends lost 0 bases at V and 4 bases at J; junction bases unmatched: 11. The CDR3 DNA sequence: TGTGCCAGCTCACCACCAATCGGACAGGGCCTCGGGTACGAGCAGTACTTC. Amino acids: CASSPPIGQGLGYEQYF.

The sample holds one count of this clone. The rearrangement joins TRBV13 to TRBJ2-5; 8 bases map to TRBD2. From germline, CDR1 is PRHDT and CDR2 FYEKMQ (reference sequence). Losses at the gene ends were 5 bases for V and 7 bases for J; bases not matched to a gene: 9. The CDR3 runs 14 residues. As DNA, the CDR3 is TGTGCCAGCAGCCTATACGTAGGACTAGCGACCCAGTACTTC. Amino acid sequence: CASSLYVGLATQYF.

The chain combines TRBV5-6 with TRBJ1-6; no reliable D call. The germline V gene has CDR1 SGHDT and CDR2 YYEEEE. CDR3 length: 16 amino acids. The germline V and J ends were trimmed by 3 bases and 0 bases, with 10 bases remaining between them. This chain's CDR3 is CASSSIGSSYNSPLHF. DNA of the CDR3: TGTGCCAGCAGCTCCATCGGGAGCTCCTATAATTCACCCCTCCACTTT.

This clone was recorded once. This rearrangement joins TRBV5-4 to TRBJ2-3; 10 bases align to TRBD1. CDR1 and CDR2 (germline): SGHNT, YYREEE (reference sequence). The CDR3 has 17 amino acids. V gave up 2 bases and J gave up 4 bases; unmatched junction bases: 10. CDR3 DNA sequence: TGTGCCAGCAGCTTTACCCCGGGACAGGGGTATTCAGATACGCAGTATTTT. This codes for CASSFTPGQGYSDTQYF.

The chain carries TRBV4-3 and TRBJ2-1; TRBD2 is a possible D gene (6 bases). In germline, CDR1 is LGHNA, CDR2 YSLEER. The ends were cut back, 4 bases at V and 8 bases at J, with 12 bases in the middle. The CDR3 covers 13 residues. CDR3 residues: CASSLTPGDEQFF. The DNA for the CDR3 is TGCGCCAGCAGCCTTACCCCGGGAGATGAGCAGTTCTTC.

In its sample, this clone was seen once. The J gene is TRBJ1-2, the V gene TRBV7-9; TRBD1 matches at 9 bases. Germline V gives CDR1 SEHNR, CDR2 FQNEAQ (reference sequence). Losses at the gene ends were 6 bases for V and 8 bases for J; bases not matched to a gene: 4. CDR3 length: 12 amino acids. CDR3 sequence: CASRGQGWGYTF. DNA of the CDR3: TGTGCCAGCAGAGGACAGGGGTGGGGCTACACCTTC.

The chain links TRBV7-4 to TRBJ2-7, with D tentatively TRBD2 (6 bases). This CDR3 contains 15 residues. Deletions cut 3 bases from V and 0 bases from J, with 12 bases between. CDR1 SGHVT and CDR2 SQSDAQ come from the germline V gene. The CDR3 loop reads CASSFKAGSSYEQYF. The DNA of the CDR3 is TGTGCCAGCAGCTTTAAGGCGGGGAGCTCCTACGAGCAGTACTTC.

The chain links TRBV10-3 to TRBJ2-7; TRBD1 aligns across 7 bases. With V trimmed by 4 bases and J by 5 bases, 5 bases remained unmatched. The germline CDR1 and CDR2 sequences are ENHRY and SYGVKD. This CDR3 has 13 amino acids. CDR3 nucleotides: TGTGCCATCAGTGCCCCAACAGGGGACGAGCAGTACTTC. This sequence encodes CAISAPTGDEQYF.